Shown below are 2 T cell receptor beta chains from a single sample sequenced in a study of identical twins. TCRdb independently ran MiXCR on the 5' RACE reads; one entry per CDR3 protein. The sample records around 570,000 distinct CDR3 sequences, over 8.5% being singletons. This sample also belongs to another study, concerning yellow fever vaccine responses in identical twins.

Sequencing was carried out using PBMCs. The origin of the receptors is a woman under 30 in good health.

This clonotype was counted at least ten times. The V gene is TRBV19, the J gene TRBJ2-3, with 10 bases aligning to TRBD2. This CDR3 is built from 16 residues. V gave up 2 bases and J gave up 0 bases; unmatched junction bases: 2. The V gene's germline CDR1 is LNHDA and CDR2 SQIVND (reference sequence). Here the CDR3 reads CASSILAGASTDTQYF. The CDR3 DNA reads TGTGCCAGTAGTATACTAGCGGGAGCTAGCACAGATACGCAGTATTTT. The variable domain in full, with the rest retrieved from reference TRBV19 and TRBJ2-3, is DGGITQSPKYLFRKEGQNVTLSCEQNLNHDAMYWYRQDPGQGLRLIYYSQIVNDFQKGDIAEGYSVSREKKESFPLTVTSAQKNPTAFYLCASSILAGASTDTQYFGPGTRLTVL.

This clonotype was seen more than once but under ten times. In DNA, the CDR3 is TGTGCCAGCAGCTTTCTTAGCTCAGGGGATGGAAACACCATATATTTT. This codes for CASSFLSSGDGNTIYF. The V call is TRBV7-8, the J call TRBJ1-3; D might be TRBD1 (6 bases). Trimming removed 3 bases from V and 3 bases from J, with 15 bases in between. The CDR3 length is 16 residues. CDR1 SGHVS and CDR2 FQNEAQ come from the germline V gene.